This T cell receptor beta chain originates from a study of T cell repertoires in cytomegalovirus infection. About the study: CMV infection and matching HLA type were both indicated by public TCR beta signatures.

As for this clonotype: Its antigen is unidentified.

Notes on the study in general: Clonotype analysis showed dominance of the ex vivo response by HLA-C-restricted CMV-specific TCR beta clonotypes. Identification of carriers of CMV plus the relevant HLA was performed using cumulative public TCR beta family frequency.

CDR3 length: 12 residues. Germline V gene lookup returns CDR1 DFQATT and CDR2 SNEGSKA (reference sequence). V trimming: 3 bases; J trimming: 5 bases; junction bases outside the gene matches: 3. TCRdb analysed the reads with MiXCR anew, one entry per CDR3 protein. This sample has about 530,000 distinct CDR3 sequences, with around 27% found just once. Sequencing was performed on PBMCs. The sequence came from a human donor in good health (CMV status not recorded). Some clones in this sample may be carry-over from other donors' samples. The chain has TRBV20-1 and TRBJ1-2; TRBD1 matches 7 bases. The CDR3 is CSASGTAYGYTF. The CDR3 region has the DNA TGCAGTGCTAGTGGGACAGCGTATGGCTACACCTTC.